The 26 T cell receptor beta chains listed next were all sequenced from one sample in a study of blood T cell repertoires in COVID-19. Clones were sequenced by immunoSEQ multiplex PCR, and TCRdb holds only the in-frame ones, with some missing. The table records 200,000 to 300,000 clones, approximately 88% of them present only once. The sample taken for sequencing was peripheral blood. These receptors all stem from a man aged 35 to 55 with acute or convalescent COVID-19.

V gene TRBV9 combines with J gene TRBJ1-1, with a possible D match to TRBD1 (5 bases). Between the trimmed V and J ends, which lost 7 bases and 10 bases, there was a span of 14 bases. The CDR3 totals 11 residues. The germline V gene encodes CDR1 SGDLS and CDR2 YYNGEE. This CDR3 reads CASRGEEGAFF. CDR3 bases: TGTGCCAGCCGAGGGGAGGAGGGAGCTTTCTTT. The full variable domain, completed using reference TRBV9 and TRBJ1-1, is DSGVTQTPKHLITATGQRVTLRCSPRSGDLSVYWYQQSLDQGLQFLIQYYNGEERAKGNILERFSAQQFPDLHSELNLSSLELGDSALYFCASRGEEGAFFGQGTRLTVV.

J is TRBJ2-5 and V is TRBV3-1 (or the pseudogene TRBV3-2); D ambiguous. CDR1 and CDR2 from the germline V gene are LGHDT and YNNKEL (reference sequence). This CDR3 has 15 residues. Trimming took off 4 bases at V and 4 bases at J, with 16 bases between the two ends. CDR3 nucleotides: TGTGCCAGCAGCCCTGGCGGCTCCCAAGGAGAGACCCAGTACTTC. Protein sequence: CASSPGGSQGETQYF.

V is TRBV2 and J is TRBJ1-2; the D gene is possibly TRBD1 (5 bases). This CDR3 comprises 14 residues. Between the trimmed V and J ends, which lost 6 bases and 3 bases, there was a span of 14 bases. Germline CDR1 and CDR2: SNHLY and FYNNEI. The CDR3 bases are TGTGCCAGCAGATACGGGGGTTCCGACTATGGCTACACCTTC. This gives the protein CASRYGGSDYGYTF. Supplemented by reference TRBV2 and TRBJ1-2, the full variable domain reads EPEVTQTPSHQVTQMGQEVILRCVPISNHLYFYWYRQILGQKVEFLVSFYNNEISEKSEIFDDQFSVERPDGSNFTLKIRSTKLEDSAMYFCASRYGGSDYGYTFGSGTRLTVV.

V is TRBV29-1 and J is TRBJ2-1; a possible D gene is TRBD2 (6 bases). Germline values: CDR1 SQVTM, CDR2 ANQGSEA. V lost 4 bases to trimming and J lost 3 bases, with 13 bases between them. The CDR3 contains 14 residues. CDR3 residues: CSVGWAGNYNEQFF. Here the CDR3 DNA reads TGCAGCGTTGGCTGGGCGGGGAACTACAATGAGCAGTTCTTC.

Regarding this clone: Other DNA sequences within the sample encode an identical CDR3. The genes are TRBV5-1 and TRBJ1-5; D not certain. CDR1 and CDR2 from the germline V gene are SGHRS and YFSETQ. The CDR3 contains 14 residues. The V end lost 0 bases, the J end lost 3 bases, and 7 bases lay between the germline ends. This CDR3 reads CASSLEGVNQPQHF. For the CDR3, the DNA is TGCGCCAGCAGCTTGGAAGGAGTCAATCAGCCCCAGCATTTT. Drawing the rest from reference TRBV5-1 and TRBJ1-5, the complete variable domain is KAGVTQTPRYLIKTRGQQVTLSCSPISGHRSVSWYQQTPGQGLQFLFEYFSETQRNKGNFPGRFSGRQFSNSRSEMNVSTLELGDSALYLCASSLEGVNQPQHFGDGTRLSIL.

This chain uses TRBV6-5 with TRBJ1-5; weak D call: TRBD1 (5 bases). CDR3 length: 13 residues. The germline V gene encodes CDR1 MNHEY and CDR2 SVGAGI. Trimming left V 7 bases short and J 2 bases short, with 9 bases between. The CDR3 DNA sequence: TGTGCCAGCATTCAAGGGGGCAATCAGCCCCAGCATTTT. It is translated as CASIQGGNQPQHF.

V is TRBV7-2 and J is TRBJ1-1, with a tentative D call TRBD1 (6 bases). The CDR3 sequence is 13 residues long. Germline V gene data show CDR1 as SGHTA and CDR2 as FQGNSA. Trimming took off 5 bases at V and 7 bases at J, with 14 bases between the two ends. For the CDR3, the DNA is TGTGCCAGCAGCCAAGTGGACAGAGGTGAAGCTTTCTTT. The encoded protein is CASSQVDRGEAFF.

The V and J genes are TRBV5-1 and TRBJ2-3; perhaps TRBD2 as D (6 bases). The V gene's germline CDR1 is SGHRS and CDR2 YFSETQ. Trimming cost V 7 bases and J 2 bases, with 14 bases left between them. The CDR3 is 14 residues long. Here the CDR3 reads CASGVSGSTDTQYF. The CDR3 bases are TGCGCCAGCGGGGTTAGCGGCTCCACAGATACGCAGTATTTT.

This chain joins TRBV29-1 and TRBJ1-1; perhaps TRBD1 as D (5 bases). V dropped 4 bases and J dropped 1 base, with 10 bases sitting between them. CDR1 is SQVTM, CDR2 ANQGSEA, per germline. The CDR3 covers 13 residues. For the CDR3, the DNA is TGCAGCGTTGTCGAAACAGGGAACACTGAAGCTTTCTTT. It translates to CSVVETGNTEAFF.

V is TRBV11-2 and J is TRBJ1-2; no clear D gene. V shed 5 bases and J shed 8 bases, with 21 bases lying between them. This CDR3 contains 15 residues. CDR1 and CDR2 (germline): SGHAT, FQNNGV. The CDR3 bases are TGTGCCAGCAGCCCATTCAGTCGGGGAGGTGTGGGCTACACCTTC. Amino acids: CASSPFSRGGVGYTF.

The chain employs TRBV9 and TRBJ2-2; 7 bases agree with TRBD1. CDR3 length: 16 residues. Germline-derived CDR1 and CDR2 are SGDLS and YYNGEE. With 6 bases clipped from V and 1 base from J, the junction kept 9 bases outside the gene matches. CDR3 sequence (DNA): TGTGCCAGCACCAACTCGTGGACAGGGAACACCGGGGAGCTGTTTTTT. It codes for CASTNSWTGNTGELFF.

The V call is TRBV4-1, the J call TRBJ1-1; D gene uncertain. The V end was cut by 0 bases, the J end by 0 bases, with 14 bases between. There are 17 residues in the CDR3. In germline, CDR1 is MGHRA, CDR2 YSYEKL. The CDR3 DNA sequence: TGCGCCAGCAGCCAAGAACGCGACACCTTATTGAACACTGAAGCTTTCTTT. Translating it yields CASSQERDTLLNTEAFF.

The count of this clone is one. This chain connects TRBV9 to TRBJ2-5; 8 positions agree with TRBD2. CDR1 and CDR2 from the germline V gene are SGDLS and YYNGEE. This CDR3 comprises 15 residues. Unmatched junction bases numbered 12, after V lost 6 bases and J lost 5 bases. DNA for the CDR3: TGTGCCAGCACCGCGCGAGCGGGGGCGGGGGAGACCCAGTACTTC. Amino acids: CASTARAGAGETQYF.

This CDR3 is CAIRGVGDEQYF. CDR3 nucleotide sequence: TGTGCCATCAGAGGGGTAGGGGACGAGCAGTACTTC. V and J are TRBV10-3 and TRBJ2-7; a possible D gene is TRBD1 (5 bases). The V end lost 6 bases, the J end lost 5 bases, and 11 bases lay between the germline ends. The V gene's germline CDR1 is ENHRY and CDR2 SYGVKD. The CDR3 runs 12 residues.

CDR3 amino acids: CASHSGANVLTF. The CDR3 region has the DNA TGTGCCAGCCACTCTGGGGCCAACGTCCTGACTTTC. J is TRBJ2-6 and V is TRBV12-3 or TRBV12-4; D uncertain. V lost 8 bases, J lost 0 bases, and 2 bases lay in between. The CDR3 is 12 residues long.

The chain is built from TRBV10-1 and TRBJ2-5; D is possibly TRBD2 (5 bases). Germline V lookup: CDR1 WNHNN, CDR2 SYGVQD (reference sequence). The CDR3 length is 14 residues. Trimming took 5 bases from V and 5 from J, leaving 15 bases between them. The CDR3 loop reads CASSPSTGWETQYF. CDR3 sequence (DNA): TGCGCCAGCAGTCCTTCGACGGGATGGGAGACCCAGTACTTC.

This clone occurred once. The V and J genes are TRBV7-2 and TRBJ2-7, with 8 bases that match TRBD1. The CDR3 extends over 16 amino acids. Per the germline V gene, CDR1 is SGHTA and CDR2 is FQGNSA. The junction had 10 bases not matched to a gene; V was cut back by 5 bases and J by 1 base. This CDR3 reads CASSAQGGLGSYEQYF. CDR3 nucleotide sequence: TGTGCCAGCAGCGCACAGGGGGGCTTGGGGTCCTACGAGCAGTACTTC.

V gene TRBV5-1 combines with J gene TRBJ2-5; 10 bases line up with TRBD2. Germline loops: CDR1 SGHRS, CDR2 YFSETQ. Trimming removed 3 bases from V and 2 bases from J; junction bases left unmatched: 10. The CDR3 has 17 residues. CDR3 residues: CASSSSFSGRWQETQYF. The DNA for the CDR3 is TGCGCCAGCAGCTCATCCTTTAGCGGGAGGTGGCAAGAGACCCAGTACTTC.

The V call is TRBV11-2, the J call TRBJ2-2; 9 bases map to TRBD2. The V and J ends lost 2 bases and 1 base, in that order; junction bases with no gene match: 5. From germline, CDR1 is SGHAT and CDR2 FQNNGV. CDR3 size: 17 residues. The CDR3 region is CASSLPGLAMNTGELFF. The DNA of the CDR3 is TGTGCCAGCAGCTTACCTGGACTAGCGATGAACACCGGGGAGCTGTTTTTT. The whole variable domain, filled in from reference TRBV11-2 and TRBJ2-2, reads EAGVAQSPRYKIIEKRQSVAFWCNPISGHATLYWYQQILGQGPKLLIQFQNNGVVDDSQLPKDRFSAERLKGVDSTLKIQPAKLEDSAVYLCASSLPGLAMNTGELFFGEGSRLTVL.

The chain couples TRBV2 to TRBJ2-3; 7 bases match TRBD2. The CDR3 sequence is 15 residues long. CDR1 and CDR2 (germline): SNHLY, FYNNEI. V gave up 3 bases and J gave up 3 bases; unmatched junction bases: 6. This chain's CDR3 is CASSDWEGTTDTQYF. CDR3 coding DNA: TGTGCCAGCAGTGATTGGGAGGGAACTACAGATACGCAGTATTTT.

The chain couples TRBV21-1 to TRBJ2-5; TRBD2, as called in the table, went unchecked against the DNA. TRBV21-1 is a pseudogene segment. CDR3 length: 15 amino acids. CDR3 in amino acids: CASSKERERIETQYF. The CDR3 DNA follows: TGTGCCAGCAGCAAAGAGCGGGAGAGGATAGAGACCCAGTACTTC.

The chain has TRBV5-5 and TRBJ1-4; the D gene is possibly TRBD1 (6 bases). CDR1 and CDR2 from the germline V gene are SGHKS and YYEKEE (reference sequence). The CDR3 is 15 residues long. The ends were cut back, 4 bases at V and 0 bases at J, with 10 bases in the middle. The CDR3 here is CASSPDRATNEKLFF. CDR3 nucleotides: TGTGCCAGCAGCCCGGACAGAGCAACTAATGAAAAACTGTTTTTT.

This chain connects TRBV19 to TRBJ1-1, with D maybe TRBD1 (6 bases). Germline CDR1 and CDR2: LNHDA and SQIVND (reference sequence). The germline V and J ends were trimmed by 4 bases and 2 bases, with 14 bases remaining between them. This CDR3 has 15 amino acids. The CDR3 spells CASSKDGGLNTEAFF. CDR3 coding DNA: TGTGCCAGTAGTAAAGACGGGGGGCTAAACACTGAAGCTTTCTTT.

J is TRBJ1-3 and V is TRBV19; D remains ambiguous. CDR1 and CDR2 from the germline V gene are LNHDA and SQIVND (reference sequence). V lost 9 bases, J lost 7 bases, and 10 bases lay in between. This CDR3 contains 11 residues. The DNA of the CDR3 is TGTGCCAGAGGGAGTGGGAACACCATATATTTT. Its protein is CARGSGNTIYF. Drawing the rest from reference TRBV19 and TRBJ1-3, the complete variable domain is DGGITQSPKYLFRKEGQNVTLSCEQNLNHDAMYWYRQDPGQGLRLIYYSQIVNDFQKGDIAEGYSVSREKKESFPLTVTSAQKNPTAFYLCARGSGNTIYFGEGSWLTVV.

With regard to this clone: The sample carries other DNA sequences with the same CDR3. The chain uses TRBV11-2 and TRBJ2-7; no firm D call. Germline V gives CDR1 SGHAT, CDR2 FQNNGV. Deletions cut 3 bases from V and 4 bases from J, with 7 bases between. This CDR3 region has 12 residues. CDR3 loop: CASSFSGYEQYF. CDR3 bases: TGTGCCAGCAGCTTCTCCGGGTACGAGCAGTACTTC.

This chain connects TRBV6-5 to TRBJ1-2; 7 bases line up with TRBD1. CDR3 size: 13 residues. Germline trimming cut 0 bases from V and 7 bases from J; bases unmatched to any gene: 2. Germline-derived CDR1 and CDR2 are MNHEY and SVGAGI. The CDR3 loop reads CASSYSRDSGYTF. CDR3 DNA sequence: TGTGCCAGCAGTTACTCGCGGGACAGTGGCTACACCTTC.